The 31 T cell receptor beta chains below all came from one sample that was sequenced in a study of blood T cell repertoires in COVID-19 (dated by TCRdb to about 2020). To prepare the library, the immunoSEQ multiplex PCR assay was applied. Not all clones reach the TCRdb copy of this immuneACCESS table, which keeps in-frame sequences only. Checked studies attribute under half of the gap to unresolved V genes and leave the rest unexplained. The sample table holds 90,000 to 100,000 clones, of which around 80% were seen once. 20% to 25% of the sample is held by the ten biggest clonotypes. Sequenced: peripheral blood. These receptors all come from a man between 60 and 75 years old with acute or convalescent COVID-19.

The chain carries TRBV7-2 and TRBJ1-4; 8 bases align to TRBD1. Germline values: CDR1 SGHTA, CDR2 FQGNSA. After removal of 5 bases from V and 8 bases from J, the junction contained 10 bases not matched to a gene. The CDR3 length is 15 residues. This chain's CDR3 is CASSQIRGRGEKLFF. Written as DNA, the CDR3 is TGTGCCAGCAGCCAAATCAGGGGGCGCGGGGAAAAACTGTTTTTT. The variable domain in full, completed from reference TRBV7-2 and TRBJ1-4, reads GAGVSQSPSNKVTEKGKDVELRCDPISGHTALYWYRQSLGQGLEFLIYFQGNSAPDKSGLPSDRFSAERTGGSVSTLTIQRTQQEDSAVYLCASSQIRGRGEKLFFGSGTQLSVL.

This clone came up once. The chain employs TRBV18 and TRBJ2-7, with TRBD1 identical over 9 bases. The V segment lost 5 bases and the J segment 6 bases; nucleotides outside the gene matches: 11. The length of the CDR3 is 15 residues. CDR1 is KGHSH and CDR2 is LQKENI in the germline V gene. The CDR3 sequence is CASSSARTGVFEQYF. For the CDR3, the DNA is TGTGCCAGCTCATCTGCTCGGACAGGGGTCTTCGAGCAGTACTTC.

In its sample, this clone was seen a few times. The J gene is TRBJ1-6, the V gene TRBV28; no firm D call. V shed 7 bases and J shed 0 bases, with 10 bases lying between them. This CDR3 spans 15 amino acids. Germline V gene sequence: CDR1 MDHEN, CDR2 SYDVKM. CDR3 in DNA: TGTGCCAGCACTTCCCTGAGCTCCTATAATTCACCCCTCCACTTT. The encoded protein is CASTSLSSYNSPLHF.

The CDR3 coding sequence is TGTGCCAGCAGCCAGGCCCTGATTAGCGTGCAAGAGACCCAGTACTTC. Protein sequence: CASSQALISVQETQYF. The V call is TRBV3-1 (or the pseudogene TRBV3-2), the J call TRBJ2-5, with a tentative D call TRBD2 (5 bases). V shed 3 bases and J shed 2 bases, with 16 bases lying between them. The CDR3 consists of 16 residues. The V gene's germline CDR1 is LGHDT and CDR2 YNNKEL (reference sequence).

The CDR3 DNA sequence: TGCGCCAGCAGCTTGAGTTCGGGGGGATCCTACAATGAGCAGTTCTTC. This gives the protein CASSLSSGGSYNEQFF. The chain links TRBV5-1 to TRBJ2-1; 7 bases agree with TRBD2. The CDR3 is 16 amino acids. With 1 base clipped from V and 1 base from J, the junction kept 5 bases outside the gene matches. Looked up from germline, CDR1 is SGHRS and CDR2 is YFSETQ.

The chain carries TRBV2 and TRBJ2-3; tentative D call: TRBD2 (6 bases). The CDR3 consists of 15 residues. Trimming left V 1 base short and J 0 bases short, with 8 bases between. In germline, CDR1 is SNHLY, CDR2 FYNNEI. CDR3 region: CASSEGGASTDTQYF. The CDR3 bases are TGTGCCAGCAGTGAAGGCGGGGCAAGCACAGATACGCAGTATTTT.

The J gene is TRBJ1-2, the V gene TRBV7-9, with D possibly TRBD1 on 6 matching bases. CDR1 is SEHNR and CDR2 is FQNEAQ in the germline V gene (reference sequence). This CDR3 comprises 14 residues. Trimming cost V 3 bases and J 6 bases, with 14 bases left between them. As DNA, the CDR3 is TGTGCCAGCAGCTTTTCGGGGGGCTCCCATGGCTACACCTTC. It codes for CASSFSGGSHGYTF.

This clone was seen once. This rearrangement joins TRBV19 to TRBJ2-3; D is perhaps TRBD2 (5 bases). Germline V gives CDR1 LNHDA, CDR2 SQIVND (reference sequence). V was clipped by 4 bases and J by 0 bases, with 14 bases between them. CDR3 length: 16 residues. CDR3 loop: CASSTSRPTSTDTQYF. The CDR3 DNA is TGTGCCAGTAGTACTAGCAGACCTACTAGCACAGATACGCAGTATTTT.

J is TRBJ2-5 and V is TRBV9; D perhaps matches TRBD2 (7 bases). The CDR3 spans 16 residues. Germline V gene sequence: CDR1 SGDLS, CDR2 YYNGEE. Trimming took off 2 bases at V and 2 bases at J, with 16 bases between the two ends. The CDR3 bases are TGTGCCAGCAGCGTTTCTACGGGGGGCTCTCAAGAGACCCAGTACTTC. It encodes CASSVSTGGSQETQYF.

The chain is built from TRBV5-4 and TRBJ1-1; 11 nucleotides line up with TRBD1. The germline gives CDR1 SGHNT, CDR2 YYREEE (reference sequence). CDR3 length: 14 residues. With 4 bases clipped from V and 5 bases from J, the junction kept 4 bases outside the gene matches. The CDR3, as DNA: TGTGCCAGCAGCAGGGGACAGGGGGTTACTGAAGCTTTCTTT. Protein: CASSRGQGVTEAFF.

The J gene is TRBJ2-3, the V gene TRBV29-1; perhaps TRBD2 as D (5 bases). V was shortened by 0 bases and J by 4 bases, with 11 bases between the two germline ends. Germline loops: CDR1 SQVTM, CDR2 ANQGSEA. The length of the CDR3 is 14 residues. CDR3 sequence reads: CSVEDGRASDTQYF. CDR3 coding DNA: TGCAGCGTTGAAGATGGGCGGGCATCAGATACGCAGTATTTT.

CDR3 nucleotide sequence: TGCAGTGCTAGTAAGGCAGGGGGCTCTGGAAACACCATATATTTT. Protein sequence: CSASKAGGSGNTIYF. The genes are TRBV20-1 and TRBJ1-3; 7 nucleotides line up with TRBD1. CDR3 size: 15 residues. Germline loops: CDR1 DFQATT, CDR2 SNEGSKA (reference sequence). The ends lost 3 bases at V and 0 bases at J; junction bases unmatched: 5.

The J gene is TRBJ1-3, the V gene TRBV28, with D maybe TRBD1 (5 bases). V dropped 6 bases and J dropped 2 bases, with 17 bases sitting between them. The CDR3 loop spans 16 amino acids. Germline V gene lookup returns CDR1 MDHEN and CDR2 SYDVKM. The CDR3: CASRRTRQYTGNTIYF. CDR3 nucleotides: TGTGCCAGCAGGCGGACAAGGCAGTACACTGGAAACACCATATATTTT.

The rearrangement links TRBV11-2 to TRBJ1-4; D remains unclear. The CDR3 extends over 18 amino acids. Germline assignment: CDR1 SGHAT and CDR2 FQNNGV. V shed 1 base and J shed 7 bases, with 22 bases lying between them. Written as DNA, the CDR3 is TGTGCCAGCAGCTTAGGTCCCGGGTTTGGACTACGATCTGAAAAACTGTTTTTT. Translation gives CASSLGPGFGLRSEKLFF.

The chain couples TRBV15 to TRBJ1-5; D may be TRBD1 (6 bases). Germline CDR1 LNHNV, CDR2 YYDKDF (reference sequence). The CDR3 has 18 residues. V lost 0 bases, J lost 3 bases, and 18 bases lay in between. The CDR3 is CATSRDYWGGGVNQPQHF. CDR3 in DNA: TGTGCCACCAGCAGAGATTATTGGGGAGGGGGTGTCAATCAGCCCCAGCATTTT.

The CDR3: CASSVYGAGSQETQYF. CDR3 coding DNA: TGTGCCAGCAGCGTATATGGGGCCGGGTCTCAAGAGACCCAGTACTTC. This chain connects TRBV9 to TRBJ2-5; TRBD1 might be the D (5 bases). This CDR3 is 16 amino acids long. The V and J ends lost 1 base and 2 bases respectively, with 15 bases between them. Germline-derived CDR1 and CDR2 are SGDLS and YYNGEE.

J is TRBJ2-7 and V is TRBV7-2; a weak D match, TRBD1 (5 bases). The germline gives CDR1 SGHTA, CDR2 FQGNSA. V lost 5 bases and J lost 0, with 11 bases in between. This CDR3 is 14 amino acids long. CDR3 coding DNA: TGTGCCAGCAGCATGCGGACACCCTCCTACGAGCAGTACTTC. Translating it yields CASSMRTPSYEQYF.

The V and J genes are TRBV7-9 and TRBJ1-2; 10 bases fit TRBD1. The germline gives CDR1 SEHNR, CDR2 FQNEAQ (reference sequence). The V and J ends lost 5 bases and 5 bases, in that order; junction bases with no gene match: 8. The CDR3 is made up of 15 amino acids. The CDR3 loop reads CASSTRQGAWYGYTF. The DNA of the CDR3 is TGTGCCAGCAGCACCCGACAGGGGGCTTGGTATGGCTACACCTTC. Full variable domain (missing parts from reference TRBV7-9 and TRBJ1-2): DTGVSQNPRHKITKRGQNVTFRCDPISEHNRLYWYRQTLGQGPEFLTYFQNEAQLEKSRLLSDRFSAERPKGSFSTLEIQRTEQGDSAMYLCASSTRQGAWYGYTFGSGTRLTVV.

The chain is built from TRBV14 and TRBJ1-4, with 7 bases lining up with TRBD1. From germline, CDR1 is SGHDN and CDR2 FVKESK. The CDR3 covers 13 residues. The V and J ends lost 4 bases and 6 bases, in that order; junction bases with no gene match: 2. The CDR3 DNA reads TGTGCCAGCAGCCGGGACAGCTATGAAAAACTGTTTTTT. Its translation: CASSRDSYEKLFF. Full variable domain (missing parts from reference TRBV14 and TRBJ1-4): EAGVTQFPSHSVIEKGQTVTLRCDPISGHDNLYWYRRVMGKEIKFLLHFVKESKQDESGMPNNRFLAERTGGTYSTLKVQPAELEDSGVYFCASSRDSYEKLFFGSGTQLSVL.

This chain uses TRBV28 with TRBJ2-3, with 8 bases that match TRBD2. The CDR3 runs 16 residues. V lost 5 bases to trimming and J lost 3 bases; unmatched junction nucleotides: 10. Germline V CDR1 and CDR2: MDHEN, SYDVKM. The CDR3 region has the DNA TGTGCCAGCAGTCCCGCCGGGACTAGGGGGACAGATACGCAGTATTTT. Translated, it gives CASSPAGTRGTDTQYF.

The V call is TRBV2, the J call TRBJ2-3, with 10 positions matching TRBD1. Germline V lookup: CDR1 SNHLY, CDR2 FYNNEI. This CDR3 has 15 amino acids. V lost 5 bases and J lost 3; bases outside the gene matches: 5. The CDR3 reads CASSLRDRGTDTQYF. The CDR3 DNA reads TGTGCCAGCAGTCTAAGGGACAGGGGTACAGATACGCAGTATTTT.

The chain uses TRBV2 and TRBJ2-7; D unclear. Trimming removed 4 bases from V and 3 bases from J, with 10 bases in between. The length of the CDR3 is 13 residues. Per germline, CDR1 SNHLY and CDR2 FYNNEI. The CDR3 sequence: CASSVNIRYEQYV. The CDR3 DNA sequence: TGTGCCAGCAGTGTAAACATCCGCTACGAGCAGTACGTC.

This rearrangement joins TRBV25-1 to TRBJ1-5, with D hard to call. This CDR3 region has 14 residues. V lost 4 bases and J 0 bases, leaving 7 bases between the germline ends. Germline CDR1 MGHDK, CDR2 SYGVNS. The CDR3 DNA reads as TGTGCCAGCAGTGGACAACTTAGCAATCAGCCCCAGCATTTT. It is translated as CASSGQLSNQPQHF.

The chain links TRBV7-8 to TRBJ2-5; D might be TRBD1 (5 bases). The CDR3 consists of 14 residues. The germline V and J ends were trimmed by 4 bases and 2 bases, with 11 bases remaining between them. Germline values: CDR1 SGHVS, CDR2 FQNEAQ. The CDR3 sequence: CASSYRDSQETQYF. DNA for the CDR3: TGTGCCAGCAGCTACCGCGACAGTCAAGAGACCCAGTACTTC.

This clone was counted between two and nine times. The chain carries TRBV29-1 and TRBJ2-1; 7 bases align to TRBD2. Germline CDR1 SQVTM, CDR2 ANQGSEA. The trim removed 0 bases at V and 1 base at J, leaving 6 bases unmatched. The CDR3 spans 16 residues. CDR3 in amino acids: CSVEERSGVSYNEQFF. In DNA form, the CDR3 reads TGCAGCGTTGAAGAGCGGAGCGGGGTGTCCTACAATGAGCAGTTCTTC.

V and J are TRBV6-2 or TRBV6-3 and TRBJ1-5; no reliable D call. This CDR3 comprises 11 residues. CDR1 MNHEY and CDR2 SVGEGT come from the germline V gene. Between the trimmed V and J ends, which lost 5 bases and 10 bases, there was a span of 9 bases. This chain's CDR3 is CASSDEGPQHF. The CDR3 bases are TGTGCCAGCAGTGACGAGGGTCCCCAGCATTTT.

This clone occurred once. The V call is TRBV18, the J call TRBJ2-3; 9 nucleotides agree with TRBD1. The CDR3 is made up of 16 amino acids. The germline V gene has CDR1 KGHSH and CDR2 LQKENI. The junction had 9 bases not matched to a gene; V was cut back by 6 bases and J by 2 bases. CDR3 sequence (DNA): TGTGCCAGCTCGCTTGGGACAGGGCCATTCACAGATACGCAGTATTTT. Protein: CASSLGTGPFTDTQYF.

This chain links TRBV24-1 with TRBJ2-7; 7 nucleotides align to TRBD1. V shed 2 bases and J 0 bases; nucleotides not matched to a gene: 6. This CDR3 is 16 amino acids long. Germline CDR1 reads KGHDR; CDR2 reads SFDVKD. CDR3 DNA: TGTGCCACCAGTGATTCCGGGGACAGCGGCTCCTACGAGCAGTACGTC. Protein sequence: CATSDSGDSGSYEQYV.

This chain links TRBV9 with TRBJ1-3, with D unresolved. Trimming left V 4 bases short and J 4 bases short, with 9 bases between. Germline CDR1 and CDR2: SGDLS and YYNGEE. CDR3 length: 13 residues. DNA of the CDR3: TGTGCCAGCAGCCCGGGGTCAGGAAACACCATATATTTT. Translated: CASSPGSGNTIYF.

The CDR3 region has the DNA TGTGCCATGCGTCGCTCTGATAATTCACCCCTCCACTTT. This gives the protein CAMRRSDNSPLHF. The rearrangement joins TRBV6-6 to TRBJ1-6; D unclear. Per the germline V gene, CDR1 is MNHNY and CDR2 is SVGAGI (reference sequence). Trimming cost V 10 bases and J 5 bases, with 12 bases left between them. This CDR3 comprises 13 residues.

This clone was seen only once. V gene TRBV29-1 combines with J gene TRBJ1-4; 8 bases match TRBD1. Trimming removed 5 bases from V and 8 bases from J; junction bases left unmatched: 7. Per germline, CDR1 SQVTM and CDR2 ANQGSEA. The CDR3 runs to 13 residues. The CDR3 sequence: CSVPDRAGEKLFF. The CDR3 DNA sequence: TGCAGCGTTCCGGACAGGGCAGGGGAAAAACTGTTTTTT. Supplemented by reference TRBV29-1 and TRBJ1-4, the full variable domain reads SAVISQKPSRDICQRGTSLTIQCQVDSQVTMMFWYRQQPGQSLTLIATANQGSEATYESGFVIDKFPISRPNLTFSTLTVSNMSPEDSSIYLCSVPDRAGEKLFFGSGTQLSVL.